This T cell receptor (beta chain) was identified during a study of CD8 T cells in Susac syndrome. Study conclusions and caveats: The study's TCR sequencing and HLA analysis covered a relatively small number of individuals, and the study acknowledged this.

TEMRA cells were FACS-enriched, and CD8+ and CD4+ T cells were isolated negatively. Germline lookup yields CDR1 SGDLS and CDR2 YYNGEE. V was pared by 5 bases and J by 4 bases, with 4 bases of the junction left unmatched. The CDR3 extends over 15 amino acids. Comment on this clonotype: Its antigen is currently unknown.

The RNA, about 0.45 to 1 ug, was put through reverse transcription using random hexamers. TCRdb re-called the immunoSEQ multiplex PCR reads with MiXCR, one entry per CDR3 protein. The repertoire includes about 130,000 distinct CDR3 sequences, about 94% of them detected once, and around 0.2% sits in the top ten. This clonotype was sampled from a human donor with Susac syndrome. The material sequenced was CD8+ T cells from PBMCs. The genes are TRBV9 and TRBJ2-3, with 13 bases aligning to TRBD2. CDR3 residues: CASSGLAGVADTQYF. The CDR3 DNA is TGTGCCAGCAGTGGACTAGCGGGAGTGGCAGATACGCAGTATTTT.